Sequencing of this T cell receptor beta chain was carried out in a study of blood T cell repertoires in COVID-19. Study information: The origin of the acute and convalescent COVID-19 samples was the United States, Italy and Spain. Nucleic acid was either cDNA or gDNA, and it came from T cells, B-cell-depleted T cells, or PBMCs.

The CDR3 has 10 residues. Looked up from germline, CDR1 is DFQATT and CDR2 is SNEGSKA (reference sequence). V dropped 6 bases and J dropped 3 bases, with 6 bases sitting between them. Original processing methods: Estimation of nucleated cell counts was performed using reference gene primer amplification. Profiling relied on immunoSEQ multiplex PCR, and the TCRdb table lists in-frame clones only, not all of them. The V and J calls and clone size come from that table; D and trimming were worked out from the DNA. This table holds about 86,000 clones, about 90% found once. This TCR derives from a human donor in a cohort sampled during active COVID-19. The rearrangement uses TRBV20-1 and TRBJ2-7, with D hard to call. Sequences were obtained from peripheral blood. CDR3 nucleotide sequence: TGCAGTGCGGCATTCTACGAGCAGTACTTC. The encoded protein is CSAAFYEQYF.